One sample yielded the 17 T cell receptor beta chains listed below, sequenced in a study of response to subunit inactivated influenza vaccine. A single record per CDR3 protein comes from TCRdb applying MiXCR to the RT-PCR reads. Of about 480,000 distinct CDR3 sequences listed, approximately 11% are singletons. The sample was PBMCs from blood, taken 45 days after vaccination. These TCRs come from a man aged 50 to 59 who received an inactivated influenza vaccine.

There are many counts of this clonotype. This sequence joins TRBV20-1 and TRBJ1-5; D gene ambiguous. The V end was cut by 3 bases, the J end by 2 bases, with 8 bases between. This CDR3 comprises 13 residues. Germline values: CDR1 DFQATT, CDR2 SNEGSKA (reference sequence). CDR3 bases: TGCAGTGCTAGTAGAGGGCGCAATCAGCCCCAGCATTTT. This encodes CSASRGRNQPQHF.

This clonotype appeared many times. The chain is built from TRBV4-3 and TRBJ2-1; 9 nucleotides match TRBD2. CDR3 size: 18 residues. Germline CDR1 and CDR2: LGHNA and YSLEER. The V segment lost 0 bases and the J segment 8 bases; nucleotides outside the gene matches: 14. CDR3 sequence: CASSQDLGLAKRVYEQFF. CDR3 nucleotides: TGCGCCAGCAGCCAAGATCTGGGACTAGCTAAGAGGGTCTATGAGCAGTTCTTC.

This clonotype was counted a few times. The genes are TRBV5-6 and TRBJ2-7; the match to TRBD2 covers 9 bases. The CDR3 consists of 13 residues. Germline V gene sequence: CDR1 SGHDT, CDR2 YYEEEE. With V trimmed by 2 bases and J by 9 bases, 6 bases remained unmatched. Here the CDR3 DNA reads TGTGCCAGCAGCTTCCCTAGCGGGGTCGTGCAGTACTTC. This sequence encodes CASSFPSGVVQYF. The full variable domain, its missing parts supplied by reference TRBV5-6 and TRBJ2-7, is DAGVTQSPTHLIKTRGQQVTLRCSPKSGHDTVSWYQQALGQGPQFIFQYYEEEERQRGNFPDRFSGHQFPNYSSELNVNALLLGDSALYLCASSFPSGVVQYFGPGTRLTVT.

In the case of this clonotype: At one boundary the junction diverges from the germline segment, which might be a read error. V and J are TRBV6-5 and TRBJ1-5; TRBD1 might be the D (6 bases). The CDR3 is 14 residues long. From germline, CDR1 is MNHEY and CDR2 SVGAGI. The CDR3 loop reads CASSNSGGNQPQHF. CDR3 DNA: TGTGCCAGCAGTAACTCAGGGGGCAATCAGCCCCAGCATTTT.

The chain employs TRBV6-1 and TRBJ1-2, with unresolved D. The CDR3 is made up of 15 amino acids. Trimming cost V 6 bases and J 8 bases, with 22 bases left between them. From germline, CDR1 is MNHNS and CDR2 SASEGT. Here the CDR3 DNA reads TGTGCCAGCAGGGGAGGGTATCTTACCAACCGCGGCTACACCTTC. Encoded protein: CASRGGYLTNRGYTF.

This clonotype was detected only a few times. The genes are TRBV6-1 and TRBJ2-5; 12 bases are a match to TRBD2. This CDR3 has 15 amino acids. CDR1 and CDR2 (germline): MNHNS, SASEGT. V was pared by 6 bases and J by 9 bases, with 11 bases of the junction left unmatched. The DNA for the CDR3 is TGTGCCAGCAGCTCCGGGACTAGCGGGTTGCGGGCCCAGTACTTC. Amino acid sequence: CASSSGTSGLRAQYF.

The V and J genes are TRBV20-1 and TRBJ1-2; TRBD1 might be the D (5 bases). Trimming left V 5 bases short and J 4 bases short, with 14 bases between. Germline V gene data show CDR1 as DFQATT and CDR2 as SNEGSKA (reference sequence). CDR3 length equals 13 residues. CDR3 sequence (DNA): TGCAGTGCTCTGCCTCAGGGTTCCTATGGCTACACCTTC. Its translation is CSALPQGSYGYTF.

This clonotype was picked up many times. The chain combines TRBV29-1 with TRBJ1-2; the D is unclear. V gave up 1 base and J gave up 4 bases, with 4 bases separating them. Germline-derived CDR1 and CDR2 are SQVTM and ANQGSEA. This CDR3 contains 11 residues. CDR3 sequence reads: CSVEGVYGYTF. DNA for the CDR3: TGCAGCGTTGAAGGGGTCTATGGCTACACCTTC.

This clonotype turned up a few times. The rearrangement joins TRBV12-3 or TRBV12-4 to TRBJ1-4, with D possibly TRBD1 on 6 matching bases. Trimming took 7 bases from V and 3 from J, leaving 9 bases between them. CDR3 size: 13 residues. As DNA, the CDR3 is TGTGCCAGCACTCGGACAGCTAATGAAAAACTGTTTTTT. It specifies CASTRTANEKLFF.

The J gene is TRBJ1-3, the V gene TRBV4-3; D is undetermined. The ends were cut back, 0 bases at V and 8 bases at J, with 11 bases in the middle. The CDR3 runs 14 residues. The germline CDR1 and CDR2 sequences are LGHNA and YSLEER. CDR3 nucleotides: TGCGCCAGCAGCCAAGATCCCGGGGAATACACCATATATTTT. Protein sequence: CASSQDPGEYTIYF.

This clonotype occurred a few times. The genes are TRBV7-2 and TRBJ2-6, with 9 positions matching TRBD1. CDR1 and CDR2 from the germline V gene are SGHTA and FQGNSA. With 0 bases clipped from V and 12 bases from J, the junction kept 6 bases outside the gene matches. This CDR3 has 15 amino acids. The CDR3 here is CASSLAPGQGGVLTF. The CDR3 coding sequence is TGTGCCAGCAGCTTAGCCCCGGGACAGGGAGGCGTCCTGACTTTC.

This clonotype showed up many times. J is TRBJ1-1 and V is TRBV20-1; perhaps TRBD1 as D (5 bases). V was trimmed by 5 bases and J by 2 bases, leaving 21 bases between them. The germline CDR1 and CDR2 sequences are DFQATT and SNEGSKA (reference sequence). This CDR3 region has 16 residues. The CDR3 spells CSAQPTAGFENTEAFF. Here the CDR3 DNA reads TGCAGTGCTCAGCCTACTGCAGGGTTTGAAAACACTGAAGCTTTCTTT.

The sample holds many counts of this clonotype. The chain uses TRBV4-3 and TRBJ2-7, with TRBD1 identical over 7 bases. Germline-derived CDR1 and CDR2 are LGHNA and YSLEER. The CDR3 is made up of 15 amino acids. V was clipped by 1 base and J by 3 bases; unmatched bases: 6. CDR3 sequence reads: CASSQAPTGIYEQYF. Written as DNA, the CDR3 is TGCGCCAGCAGCCAAGCCCCGACAGGGATCTACGAGCAGTACTTC.

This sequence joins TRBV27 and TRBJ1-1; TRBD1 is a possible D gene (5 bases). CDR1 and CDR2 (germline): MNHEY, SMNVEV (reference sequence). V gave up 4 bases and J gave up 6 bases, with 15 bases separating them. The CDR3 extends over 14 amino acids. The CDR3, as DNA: TGTGCCAGCAGTTCCCGGGACCAAGGGGCTGAAGCTTTCTTT. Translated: CASSSRDQGAEAFF.

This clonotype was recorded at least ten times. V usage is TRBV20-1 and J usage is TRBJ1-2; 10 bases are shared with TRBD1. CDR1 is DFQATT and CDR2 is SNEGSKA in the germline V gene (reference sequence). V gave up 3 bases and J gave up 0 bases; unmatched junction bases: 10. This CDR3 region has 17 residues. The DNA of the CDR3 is TGCAGTGCTAGCTTCCGGGACAGGGGAGGAGCTAACTATGGCTACACCTTC. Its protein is CSASFRDRGGANYGYTF.

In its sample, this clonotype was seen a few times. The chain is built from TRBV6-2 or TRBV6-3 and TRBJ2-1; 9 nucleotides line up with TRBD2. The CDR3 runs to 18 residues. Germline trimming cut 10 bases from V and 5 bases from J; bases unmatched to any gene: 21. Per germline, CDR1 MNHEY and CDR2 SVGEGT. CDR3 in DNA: TGTGCCACCGCGGAGCCCATGGCGGGAGGGCCGTCCAACAATGAGCAGTTCTTC. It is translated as CATAEPMAGGPSNNEQFF.

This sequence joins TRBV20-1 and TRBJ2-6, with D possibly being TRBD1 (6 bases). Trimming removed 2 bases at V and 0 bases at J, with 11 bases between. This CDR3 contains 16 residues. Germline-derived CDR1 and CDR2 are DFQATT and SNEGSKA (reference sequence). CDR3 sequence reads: CSARTDRFSGANVLTF. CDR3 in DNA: TGCAGTGCTAGAACAGACAGGTTCTCTGGGGCCAACGTCCTGACTTTC.